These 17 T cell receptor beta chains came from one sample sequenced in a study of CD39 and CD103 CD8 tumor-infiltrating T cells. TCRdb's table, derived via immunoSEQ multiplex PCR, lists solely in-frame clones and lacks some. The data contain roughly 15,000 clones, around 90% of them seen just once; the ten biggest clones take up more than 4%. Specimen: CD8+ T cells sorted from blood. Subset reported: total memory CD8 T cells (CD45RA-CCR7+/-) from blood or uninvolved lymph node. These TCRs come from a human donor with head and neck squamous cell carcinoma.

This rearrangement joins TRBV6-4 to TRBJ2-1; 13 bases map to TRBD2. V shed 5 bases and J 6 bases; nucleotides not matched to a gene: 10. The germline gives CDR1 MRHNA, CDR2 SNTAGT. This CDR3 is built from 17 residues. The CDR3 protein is CASSPDGLAGDLNEQFF. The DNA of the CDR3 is TGTGCCAGCAGTCCGGACGGACTAGCGGGGGACCTCAATGAGCAGTTCTTC.

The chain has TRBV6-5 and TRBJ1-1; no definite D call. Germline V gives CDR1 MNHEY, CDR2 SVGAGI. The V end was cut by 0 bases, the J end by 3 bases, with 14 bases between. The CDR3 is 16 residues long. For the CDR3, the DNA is TGTGCCAGCAGTTACTCCAAGAGGGCCTCGTACACTGAAGCTTTCTTT. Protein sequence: CASSYSKRASYTEAFF.

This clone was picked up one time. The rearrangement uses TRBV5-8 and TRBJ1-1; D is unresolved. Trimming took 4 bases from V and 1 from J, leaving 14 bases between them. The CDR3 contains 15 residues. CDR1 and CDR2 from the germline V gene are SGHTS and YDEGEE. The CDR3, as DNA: TGTGCCAGCAGCCTCCTCCTCCCACCGAACACTGAAGCTTTCTTT. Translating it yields CASSLLLPPNTEAFF.

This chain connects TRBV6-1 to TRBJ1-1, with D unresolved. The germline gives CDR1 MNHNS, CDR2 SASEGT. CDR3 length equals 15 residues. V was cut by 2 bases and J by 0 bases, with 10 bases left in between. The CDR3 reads CASSESGRMNTEAFF. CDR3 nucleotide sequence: TGTGCCAGCAGTGAAAGCGGACGGATGAACACTGAAGCTTTCTTT.

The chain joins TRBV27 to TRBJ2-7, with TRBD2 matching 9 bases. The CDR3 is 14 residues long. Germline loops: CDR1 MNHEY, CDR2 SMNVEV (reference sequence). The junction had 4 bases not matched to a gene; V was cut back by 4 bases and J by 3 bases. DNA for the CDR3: TGTGCCAGCAGTTCAGCTAGCGGGGACTACGAGCAGTACTTC. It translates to CASSSASGDYEQYF.

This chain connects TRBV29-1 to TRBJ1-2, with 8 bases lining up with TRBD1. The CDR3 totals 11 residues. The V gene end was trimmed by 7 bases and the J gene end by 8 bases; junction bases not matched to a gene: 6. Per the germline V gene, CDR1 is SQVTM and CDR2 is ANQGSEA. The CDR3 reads CSARTGKGYTF. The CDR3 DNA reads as TGCAGCGCTCGGACAGGGAAAGGCTACACCTTC.

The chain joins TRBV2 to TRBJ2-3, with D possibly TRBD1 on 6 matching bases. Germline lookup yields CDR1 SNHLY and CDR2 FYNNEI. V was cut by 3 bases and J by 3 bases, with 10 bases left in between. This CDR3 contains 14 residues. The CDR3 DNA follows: TGTGCCAGCAGTGATACAGGGTCGACAGATACGCAGTATTTT. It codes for CASSDTGSTDTQYF.

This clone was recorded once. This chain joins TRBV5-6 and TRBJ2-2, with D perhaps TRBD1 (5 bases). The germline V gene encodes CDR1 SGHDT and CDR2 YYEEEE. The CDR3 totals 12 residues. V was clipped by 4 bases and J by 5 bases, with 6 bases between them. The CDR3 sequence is CASSPGTGELFF. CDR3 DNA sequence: TGTGCCAGCAGCCCAGGGACCGGGGAGCTGTTTTTT.

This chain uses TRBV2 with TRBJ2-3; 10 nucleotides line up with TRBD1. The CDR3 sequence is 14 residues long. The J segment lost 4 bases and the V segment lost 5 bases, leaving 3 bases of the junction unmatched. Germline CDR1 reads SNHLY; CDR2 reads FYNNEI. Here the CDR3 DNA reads TGTGCCAGCAGTCTGACAGGGGGCGCAGATACGCAGTATTTT. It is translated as CASSLTGGADTQYF. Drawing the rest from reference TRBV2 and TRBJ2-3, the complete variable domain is EPEVTQTPSHQVTQMGQEVILRCVPISNHLYFYWYRQILGQKVEFLVSFYNNEISEKSEIFDDQFSVERPDGSNFTLKIRSTKLEDSAMYFCASSLTGGADTQYFGPGTRLTVL.

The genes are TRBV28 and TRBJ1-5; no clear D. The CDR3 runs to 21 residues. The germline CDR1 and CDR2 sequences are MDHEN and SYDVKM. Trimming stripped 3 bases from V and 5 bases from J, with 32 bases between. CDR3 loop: CASSFPHDPGRSPGSYQPQHF. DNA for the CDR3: TGTGCCAGCAGTTTTCCCCACGACCCGGGTAGATCCCCCGGGTCGTATCAGCCCCAGCATTTT.

In DNA, the CDR3 is TGTGCCAGCAGCGACCGATACAGGGGTAGTACCTACTATGGCTACACCTTC. It encodes CASSDRYRGSTYYGYTF. This sequence joins TRBV7-9 and TRBJ1-2; 7 bases match TRBD1. CDR1 is SEHNR, CDR2 FQNEAQ, per germline (reference sequence). Trimming took 5 bases from V and 3 from J; bases not matched to a gene: 15. CDR3 length equals 17 residues.

DNA for the CDR3: TGTGCCAGCAGTGAATCTAGCGGGGGGGCAGATACGCAGTATTTT. It specifies CASSESSGGADTQYF. V and J are TRBV6-1 and TRBJ2-3, with 12 bases fitting TRBD2. The CDR3 runs to 15 residues. The germline CDR1 and CDR2 sequences are MNHNS and SASEGT. With V trimmed by 2 bases and J by 4 bases, 1 base remained unmatched.

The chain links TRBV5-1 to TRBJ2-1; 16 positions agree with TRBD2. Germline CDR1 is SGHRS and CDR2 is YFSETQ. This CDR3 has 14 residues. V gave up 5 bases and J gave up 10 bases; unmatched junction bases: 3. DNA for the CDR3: TGCGCCAGCAGGGGACTAGCGGGGGGGTGGGAGCAGTTCTTC. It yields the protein CASRGLAGGWEQFF.

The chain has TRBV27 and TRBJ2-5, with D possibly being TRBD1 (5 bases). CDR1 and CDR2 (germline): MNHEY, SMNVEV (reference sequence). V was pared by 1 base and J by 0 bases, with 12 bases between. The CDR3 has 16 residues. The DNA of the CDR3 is TGTGCCAGCAGTTTATATCAGGGTTCGGACCAAGAGACCCAGTACTTC. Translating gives CASSLYQGSDQETQYF.

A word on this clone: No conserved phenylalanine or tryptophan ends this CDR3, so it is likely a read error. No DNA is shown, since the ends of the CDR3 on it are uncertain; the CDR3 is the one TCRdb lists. The CDR3 here is CASSARGNPGGL. The V call is TRBV2, the J call TRBJ1-1. The CDR3 is 12 residues long, ends included. Germline V lookup: CDR1 SNHLY, CDR2 FYNNEI.

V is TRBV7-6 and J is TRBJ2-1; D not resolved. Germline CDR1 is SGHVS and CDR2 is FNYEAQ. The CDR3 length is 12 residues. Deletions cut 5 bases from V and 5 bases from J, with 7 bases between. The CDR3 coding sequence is TGTGCCAGCAGCCGTTCTCACAATGAGCAGTTCTTC. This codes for CASSRSHNEQFF.

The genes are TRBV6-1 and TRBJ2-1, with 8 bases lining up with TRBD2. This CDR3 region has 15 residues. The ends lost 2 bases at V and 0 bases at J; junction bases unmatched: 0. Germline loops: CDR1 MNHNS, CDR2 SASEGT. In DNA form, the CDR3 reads TGTGCCAGCAGTGAACTAGCGGGCTCCTACAATGAGCAGTTCTTC. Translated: CASSELAGSYNEQFF.